The sequence of this TCR beta chain was determined in a study of cytomegalovirus exposure and HLA in healthy donors. Overall study results and limits: Rare TCR sequences dominated, though some public TCRs recurred in many donors. Associated with cytomegalovirus, according to the listing, were 150 to 200 TCR beta chains. High specificity and sensitivity for cytomegalovirus status were reported for the classifier.

Note on this clone: The antigen remains unidentified.

V shed 1 base and J shed 7 bases, with 14 bases lying between them. CDR1 and CDR2 from the germline V gene are SEHNR and FQNEAQ (reference sequence). The CDR3 contains 14 residues. This PCR relied on a set of 60 Vbeta primers and 13 Jbeta primers. TCRdb's table, derived via immunoSEQ multiplex PCR, lists solely in-frame clones and lacks some. In the table there are about 170,000 clones, approximately 79% of which are singletons. The chain has TRBV7-9 and TRBJ2-7; possibly TRBD1 for D (5 bases). The source material was PBMCs. This TCR was recovered from a male donor in good health and CMV-seronegative. The CDR3 protein is CASSLGPNRGEQYF. In DNA, the CDR3 is TGTGCCAGCAGCTTAGGTCCTAATAGGGGTGAGCAGTACTTC.